The 10 T cell receptor beta chains presented below share a single source sample, sequenced in a study of cytomegalovirus exposure and HLA in healthy donors. Clones were read by immunoSEQ multiplex PCR, and TCRdb kept only the in-frame ones, dropping some. This sample carries around 190,000 clones, 85% of them seen once, and the ten largest clones take about a sixth. The sequenced sample consisted of PBMCs. The origin of the receptors is a man younger than 35 in good health and CMV-seropositive.

The chain employs TRBV2 and TRBJ1-1, with 9 bases identical to TRBD1. Germline trimming cut 7 bases from V and 6 bases from J; bases unmatched to any gene: 9. The CDR3 is 14 amino acids. From germline, CDR1 is SNHLY and CDR2 FYNNEI. The CDR3 spells CASIQDRGSSEAFF. The CDR3 region has the DNA TGTGCCAGCATACAGGACAGGGGTTCGTCTGAAGCTTTCTTT. The full variable domain, with the rest looked up from reference TRBV2 and TRBJ1-1, is EPEVTQTPSHQVTQMGQEVILRCVPISNHLYFYWYRQILGQKVEFLVSFYNNEISEKSEIFDDQFSVERPDGSNFTLKIRSTKLEDSAMYFCASIQDRGSSEAFFGQGTRLTVV.

The chain links TRBV30 to TRBJ1-2; 9 bases are a match to TRBD1. CDR3 length: 13 amino acids. Trimming took 4 bases from V and 4 from J; bases not matched to a gene: 4. Germline V gives CDR1 GTSNPN, CDR2 SVGIG (reference sequence). The CDR3 DNA reads as TGTGCCTGGACCGGGACAGGGATCTATGGCTACACCTTC. Protein: CAWTGTGIYGYTF. Full variable domain (missing parts from reference TRBV30 and TRBJ1-2): SQTIHQWPATLVQPVGSPLSLECTVEGTSNPNLYWYRQAAGRGLQLLFYSVGIGQISSEVPQNLSASRPQDRQFILSSKKLLLSDSGFYLCAWTGTGIYGYTFGSGTRLTVV.

This rearrangement joins TRBV27 to TRBJ2-7, with unresolved D. Per the germline V gene, CDR1 is MNHEY and CDR2 is SMNVEV (reference sequence). This CDR3 is 12 amino acids long. Trimming stripped 3 bases from V and 6 bases from J, with 9 bases between. CDR3 loop: CASSLAGSEQYF. For the CDR3, the DNA is TGTGCCAGCAGTTTGGCCGGGTCCGAGCAGTACTTC.

The chain combines TRBV5-1 with TRBJ2-3; 7 bases are shared with TRBD2. Trimming removed 4 bases from V and 0 bases from J; junction bases left unmatched: 2. This CDR3 has 14 residues. Germline values: CDR1 SGHRS, CDR2 YFSETQ. CDR3 residues: CASSNGGSTDTQYF. In DNA, the CDR3 is TGCGCCAGCAGCAACGGGGGGAGCACAGATACGCAGTATTTT. Filled out from reference TRBV5-1 and TRBJ2-3, the complete variable domain reads KAGVTQTPRYLIKTRGQQVTLSCSPISGHRSVSWYQQTPGQGLQFLFEYFSETQRNKGNFPGRFSGRQFSNSRSEMNVSTLELGDSALYLCASSNGGSTDTQYFGPGTRLTVL.

The chain couples TRBV5-4 to TRBJ1-1; 7 bases are a match to TRBD1. The CDR3 loop spans 13 amino acids. With V trimmed by 4 bases and J by 7 bases, 7 bases remained unmatched. Germline CDR1 reads SGHNT; CDR2 reads YYREEE (reference sequence). The CDR3 DNA is TGTGCCAGCAGCCCGACAGGGATCGGTGAAGCTTTCTTT. This encodes CASSPTGIGEAFF.

Note on this clone: Relative to the germline gene, one junction end is altered; a read error may explain this. The chain couples TRBV7-9 to TRBJ1-4, with TRBD1 as a possible D gene (5 bases). The CDR3 is 11 amino acids. CDR1 and CDR2 (germline): SEHNR, FQNEAQ (reference sequence). This CDR3 is CASERGQQMTF. The CDR3 nucleotides are TGTGCCAGCGAGCGGGGCCAGCAAATGACATTT.

The chain recombines TRBV4-2 with TRBJ2-7; possibly TRBD2 for D (6 bases). V was cut by 0 bases and J by 7 bases, with 13 bases left in between. This CDR3 is built from 14 residues. Germline loops: CDR1 LGHNA, CDR2 YNFKEQ. In DNA, the CDR3 is TGTGCCAGCAGCCAAGACGACCTCGCGGGGGAGCAGTACTTC. This gives the protein CASSQDDLAGEQYF.

This clone was counted a few times. The chain's CDR3 is CASSPEVGQPQHF. CDR3 nucleotides: TGTGCCAGCAGCCCGGAGGTGGGTCAGCCCCAGCATTTT. The chain joins TRBV9 to TRBJ1-5; D gene uncertain. Germline V CDR1 and CDR2: SGDLS, YYNGEE. The CDR3 is 13 amino acids. Trimming removed 4 bases at V and 6 bases at J, with 11 bases between. The full variable domain, its missing parts supplied by reference TRBV9 and TRBJ1-5, is DSGVTQTPKHLITATGQRVTLRCSPRSGDLSVYWYQQSLDQGLQFLIQYYNGEERAKGNILERFSAQQFPDLHSELNLSSLELGDSALYFCASSPEVGQPQHFGDGTRLSIL.

This chain connects TRBV10-3 to TRBJ2-7; the match to TRBD1 covers 7 bases. Germline CDR1 reads ENHRY; CDR2 reads SYGVKD. V gave up 2 bases and J gave up 0 bases; unmatched junction bases: 1. The CDR3 is made up of 14 amino acids. The CDR3, as DNA: TGTGCCATCAGTGAGGGGACAGTCTCCTACGAGCAGTACTTC. Translating it yields CAISEGTVSYEQYF.

The rearrangement uses TRBV5-1 and TRBJ2-6; 7 bases match TRBD1. Looked up from germline, CDR1 is SGHRS and CDR2 is YFSETQ. This CDR3 has 15 residues. Trimming took 4 bases from V and 4 from J; bases not matched to a gene: 5. CDR3 residues: CASSEGALGANVLTF. The CDR3 DNA follows: TGCGCCAGCAGCGAGGGGGCGCTGGGGGCCAACGTCCTGACTTTC.